This entry describes one T cell receptor (beta chain). Germline CDR1 reads LNHDA; CDR2 reads SQIVND (reference sequence). The CDR3 contains 14 residues. Trimming shortened V by 8 bases and J by 6 bases, and 14 bases separated the two germline ends. Some clones are missing from TCRdb's copy, which holds only in-frame ones; the method was immunoSEQ multiplex PCR. The sample shows about 86,000 clones, around 88% of them seen only once. The sample originates from a study of T cell responses to AZD1222 COVID-19 vaccine. The sequencing here drew on peripheral blood, taken on day 0 of MenACWY control vaccination. This clonotype originated in an adult in good health. This chain connects TRBV19 to TRBJ1-6; no firm D call. CDR3 nucleotides: TGTGCCAGTGGCCTGCAGGCGGGTAATTCACCCCTCCACTTT. Translation gives CASGLQAGNSPLHF.